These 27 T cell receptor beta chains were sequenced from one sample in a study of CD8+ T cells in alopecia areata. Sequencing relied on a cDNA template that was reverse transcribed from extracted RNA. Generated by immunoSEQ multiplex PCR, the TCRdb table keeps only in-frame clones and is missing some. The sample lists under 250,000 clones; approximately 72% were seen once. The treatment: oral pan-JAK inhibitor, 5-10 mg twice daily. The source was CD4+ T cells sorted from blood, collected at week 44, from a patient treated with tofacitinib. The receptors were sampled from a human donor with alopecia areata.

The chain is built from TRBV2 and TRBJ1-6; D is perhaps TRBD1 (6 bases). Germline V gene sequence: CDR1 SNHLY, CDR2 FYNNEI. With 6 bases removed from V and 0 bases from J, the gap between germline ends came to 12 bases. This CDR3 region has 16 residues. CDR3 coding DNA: TGTGCCAGCAGGGACAGACAAGGCTCCTATAATTCACCCCTCCACTTT. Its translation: CASRDRQGSYNSPLHF. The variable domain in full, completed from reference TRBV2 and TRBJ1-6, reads EPEVTQTPSHQVTQMGQEVILRCVPISNHLYFYWYRQILGQKVEFLVSFYNNEISEKSEIFDDQFSVERPDGSNFTLKIRSTKLEDSAMYFCASRDRQGSYNSPLHFGNGTRLTVT.

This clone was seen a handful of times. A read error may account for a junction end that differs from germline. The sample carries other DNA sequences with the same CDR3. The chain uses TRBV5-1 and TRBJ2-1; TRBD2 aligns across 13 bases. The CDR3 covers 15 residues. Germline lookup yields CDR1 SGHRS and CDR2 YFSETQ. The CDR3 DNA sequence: TGTGCCAGCAGCTTGGGACTAGCGGGGACCAATGAGCAGTTCTTC. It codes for CASSLGLAGTNEQFF. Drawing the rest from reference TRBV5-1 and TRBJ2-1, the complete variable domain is KAGVTQTPRYLIKTRGQQVTLSCSPISGHRSVSWYQQTPGQGLQFLFEYFSETQRNKGNFPGRFSGRQFSNSRSEMNVSTLELGDSALYLCASSLGLAGTNEQFFGPGTRLTVL.

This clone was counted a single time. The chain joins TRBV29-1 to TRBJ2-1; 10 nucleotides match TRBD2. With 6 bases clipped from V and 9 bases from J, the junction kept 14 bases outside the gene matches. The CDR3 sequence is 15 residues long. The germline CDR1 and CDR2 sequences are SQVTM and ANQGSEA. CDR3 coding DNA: TGCAGCGTAGCTGCCTGGGCTAGCGGGGGAGGTGAGCAGTTCTTC. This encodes CSVAAWASGGGEQFF.

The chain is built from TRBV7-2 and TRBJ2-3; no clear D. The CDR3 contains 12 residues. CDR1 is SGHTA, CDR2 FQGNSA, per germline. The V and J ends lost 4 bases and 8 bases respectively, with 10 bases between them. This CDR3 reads CASSSRSGTQYF. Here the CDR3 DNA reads TGTGCCAGCAGCTCGAGGAGTGGTACGCAGTATTTT. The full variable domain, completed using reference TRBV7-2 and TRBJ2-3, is GAGVSQSPSNKVTEKGKDVELRCDPISGHTALYWYRQSLGQGLEFLIYFQGNSAPDKSGLPSDRFSAERTGGSVSTLTIQRTQQEDSAVYLCASSSRSGTQYFGPGTRLTVL.

Here the CDR3 reads CASFPGTGAYEQYF. The DNA of the CDR3 is TGCGCCAGCTTCCCAGGGACAGGAGCCTACGAGCAGTACTTC. This chain connects TRBV5-1 to TRBJ2-7; 8 bases line up with TRBD1. CDR3 size: 14 residues. Trimming cost V 7 bases and J 2 bases; bases outside gene matches: 8. From germline, CDR1 is SGHRS and CDR2 YFSETQ. Based on the CDR3 plus reference TRBV5-1 and TRBJ2-7, the full variable domain is KAGVTQTPRYLIKTRGQQVTLSCSPISGHRSVSWYQQTPGQGLQFLFEYFSETQRNKGNFPGRFSGRQFSNSRSEMNVSTLELGDSALYLCASFPGTGAYEQYFGPGTRLTVT.

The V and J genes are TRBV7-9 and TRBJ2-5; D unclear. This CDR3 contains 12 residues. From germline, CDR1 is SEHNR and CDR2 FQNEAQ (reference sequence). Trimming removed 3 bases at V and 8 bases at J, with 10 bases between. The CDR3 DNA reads TGTGCCAGCAGCTTGGACCCCGGCACCCAGTACTTC. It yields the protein CASSLDPGTQYF.

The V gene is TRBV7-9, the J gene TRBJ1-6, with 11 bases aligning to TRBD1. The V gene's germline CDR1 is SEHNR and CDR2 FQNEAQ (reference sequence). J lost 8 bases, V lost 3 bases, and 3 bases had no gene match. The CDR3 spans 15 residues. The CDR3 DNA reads TGTGCCAGCAGCTTTGGGACAGGGGGGGATTCACCCCTCCACTTT. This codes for CASSFGTGGDSPLHF.

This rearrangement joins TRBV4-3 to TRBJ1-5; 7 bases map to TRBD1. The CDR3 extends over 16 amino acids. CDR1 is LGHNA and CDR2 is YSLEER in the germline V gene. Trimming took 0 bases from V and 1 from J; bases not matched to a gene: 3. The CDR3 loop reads CASSQDAGGSNQPQHF. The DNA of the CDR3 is TGCGCCAGCAGCCAAGATGCAGGGGGAAGCAATCAGCCCCAGCATTTT.

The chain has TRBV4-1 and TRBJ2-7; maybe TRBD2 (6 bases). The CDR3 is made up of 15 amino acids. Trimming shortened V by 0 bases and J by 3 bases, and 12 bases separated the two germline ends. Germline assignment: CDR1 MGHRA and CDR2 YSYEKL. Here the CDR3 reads CASSQDLSSGYEQYF. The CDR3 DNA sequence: TGCGCCAGCAGCCAAGATCTCAGTAGCGGCTACGAGCAGTACTTC.

CDR3 sequence: CASSLSLMNTEAFF. CDR3 nucleotide sequence: TGTGCCAGCAGCTTAAGCCTGATGAACACTGAAGCTTTCTTT. The J gene is TRBJ1-1, the V gene TRBV5-4, with D uncertain. Germline V gene lookup returns CDR1 SGHNT and CDR2 YYREEE (reference sequence). Trimming took off 2 bases at V and 0 bases at J, with 8 bases between the two ends. The CDR3 totals 14 residues.

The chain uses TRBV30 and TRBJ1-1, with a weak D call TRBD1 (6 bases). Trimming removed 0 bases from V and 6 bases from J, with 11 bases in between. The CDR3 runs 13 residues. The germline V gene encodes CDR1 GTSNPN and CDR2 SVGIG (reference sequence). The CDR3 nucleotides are TGTGCCTGGAGTGTCCAGGGGATGGCTGAAGCTTTCTTT. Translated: CAWSVQGMAEAFF.

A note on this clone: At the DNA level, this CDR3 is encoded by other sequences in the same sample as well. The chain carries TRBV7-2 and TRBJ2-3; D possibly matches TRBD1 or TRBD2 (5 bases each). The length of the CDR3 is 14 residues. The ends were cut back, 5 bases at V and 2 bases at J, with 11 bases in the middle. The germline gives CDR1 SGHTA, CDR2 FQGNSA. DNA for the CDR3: TGTGCCAGCAGCCGGGGCGGATCCACAGATACGCAGTATTTT. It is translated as CASSRGGSTDTQYF.

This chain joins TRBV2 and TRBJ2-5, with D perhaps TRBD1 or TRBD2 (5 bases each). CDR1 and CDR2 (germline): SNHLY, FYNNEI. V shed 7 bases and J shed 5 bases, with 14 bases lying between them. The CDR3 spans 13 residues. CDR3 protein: CASTRDLGETQYF. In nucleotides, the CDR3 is TGTGCCAGCACACGGGACCTTGGGGAGACCCAGTACTTC.

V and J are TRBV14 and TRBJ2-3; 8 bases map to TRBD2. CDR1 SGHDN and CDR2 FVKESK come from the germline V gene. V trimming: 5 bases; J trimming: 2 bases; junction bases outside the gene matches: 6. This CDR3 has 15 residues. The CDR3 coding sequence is TGTGCCAGCAGCGGAGCGGGGGCTGACACAGATACGCAGTATTTT. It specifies CASSGAGADTDTQYF.

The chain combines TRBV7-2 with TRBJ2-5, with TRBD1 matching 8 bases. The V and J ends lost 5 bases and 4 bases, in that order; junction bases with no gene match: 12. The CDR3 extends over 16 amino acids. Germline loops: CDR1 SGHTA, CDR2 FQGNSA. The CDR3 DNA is TGTGCCAGCAGCCCAACGCCTCGGACAGGGCGAGAGACCCAGTACTTC. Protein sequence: CASSPTPRTGRETQYF.

Here the CDR3 reads CASSLIGLDTEAFF. CDR3 sequence (DNA): TGTGCCAGCAGCTTGATAGGTCTGGACACTGAAGCTTTCTTT. The rearrangement joins TRBV5-4 to TRBJ1-1; D is unresolved. Germline values: CDR1 SGHNT, CDR2 YYREEE (reference sequence). The CDR3 extends over 14 amino acids. With 1 base removed from V and 3 bases from J, the gap between germline ends came to 10 bases.

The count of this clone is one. The CDR3 bases are TGTGCCAGCAGTCAGGTCCAAGAGACCCAGTACTTC. It codes for CASSQVQETQYF. The genes are TRBV6-1 and TRBJ2-5; D ambiguous. The CDR3 is 12 residues long. Deletions cut 5 bases from V and 1 base from J, with 5 bases between. Germline CDR1 and CDR2: MNHNS and SASEGT.

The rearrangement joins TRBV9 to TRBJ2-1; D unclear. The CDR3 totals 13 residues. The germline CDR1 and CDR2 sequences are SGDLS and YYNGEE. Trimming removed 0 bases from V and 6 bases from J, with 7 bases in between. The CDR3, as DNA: TGTGCCAGCAGCGTAGGGCTGGGCAATGAGCAGTTCTTC. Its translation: CASSVGLGNEQFF.

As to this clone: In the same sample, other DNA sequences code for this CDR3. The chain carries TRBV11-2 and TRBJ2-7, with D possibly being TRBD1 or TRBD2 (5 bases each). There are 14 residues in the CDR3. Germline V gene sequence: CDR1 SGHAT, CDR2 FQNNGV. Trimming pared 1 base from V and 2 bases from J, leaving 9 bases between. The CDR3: CASSLAGRAYEQYF. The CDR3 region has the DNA TGTGCCAGCAGCTTAGCGGGGCGAGCCTACGAGCAGTACTTC.

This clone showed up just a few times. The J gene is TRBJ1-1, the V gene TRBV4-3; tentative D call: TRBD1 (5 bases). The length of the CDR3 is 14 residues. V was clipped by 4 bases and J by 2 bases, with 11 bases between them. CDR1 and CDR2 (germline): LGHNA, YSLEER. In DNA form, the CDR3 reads TGCGCCAGCAGCCTTTCGGACATCAACACTGAAGCTTTCTTT. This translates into CASSLSDINTEAFF.

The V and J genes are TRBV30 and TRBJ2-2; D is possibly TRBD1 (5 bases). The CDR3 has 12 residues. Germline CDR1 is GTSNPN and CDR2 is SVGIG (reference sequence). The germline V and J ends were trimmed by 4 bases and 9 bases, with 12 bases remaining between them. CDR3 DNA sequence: TGTGCCTGGAAAGAGTCAGGGCGGGAGCTGTTTTTT. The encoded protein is CAWKESGRELFF.

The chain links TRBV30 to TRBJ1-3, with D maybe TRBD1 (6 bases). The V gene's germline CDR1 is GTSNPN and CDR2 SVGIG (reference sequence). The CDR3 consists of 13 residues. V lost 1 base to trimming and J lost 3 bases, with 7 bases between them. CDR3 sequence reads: CAWSEGVGNTIYF. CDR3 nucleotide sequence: TGTGCCTGGAGTGAGGGGGTTGGAAACACCATATATTTT.

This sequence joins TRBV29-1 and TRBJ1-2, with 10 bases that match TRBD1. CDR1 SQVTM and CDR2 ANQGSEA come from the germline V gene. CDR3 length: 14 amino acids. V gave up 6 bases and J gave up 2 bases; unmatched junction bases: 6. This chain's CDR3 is CSVVGGQGNYGYTF. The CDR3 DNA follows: TGCAGCGTCGTCGGGGGACAGGGGAACTATGGCTACACCTTC.

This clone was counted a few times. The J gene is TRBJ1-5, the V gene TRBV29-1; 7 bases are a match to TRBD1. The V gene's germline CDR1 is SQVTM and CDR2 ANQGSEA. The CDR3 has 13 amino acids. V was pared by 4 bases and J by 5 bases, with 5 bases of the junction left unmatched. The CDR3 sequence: CSVGEGADQPQHF. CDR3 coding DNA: TGCAGCGTTGGAGAGGGGGCCGATCAGCCCCAGCATTTT. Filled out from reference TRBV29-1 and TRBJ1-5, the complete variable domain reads SAVISQKPSRDICQRGTSLTIQCQVDSQVTMMFWYRQQPGQSLTLIATANQGSEATYESGFVIDKFPISRPNLTFSTLTVSNMSPEDSSIYLCSVGEGADQPQHFGDGTRLSIL.

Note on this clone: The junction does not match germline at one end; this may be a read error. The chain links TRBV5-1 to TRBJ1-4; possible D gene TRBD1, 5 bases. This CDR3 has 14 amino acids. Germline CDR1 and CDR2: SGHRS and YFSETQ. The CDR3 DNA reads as TGCGCCAGCAGGTTGGGGACGGTTAATGAAAAACTGTTTTTT. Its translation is CASRLGTVNEKLFF.

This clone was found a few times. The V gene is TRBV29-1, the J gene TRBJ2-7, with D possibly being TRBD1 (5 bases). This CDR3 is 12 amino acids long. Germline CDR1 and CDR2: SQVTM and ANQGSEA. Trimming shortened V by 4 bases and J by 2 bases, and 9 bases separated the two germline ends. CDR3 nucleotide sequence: TGCAGCGTTGCCAGGGAAACCTACGAGCAGTACTTC. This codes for CSVARETYEQYF.

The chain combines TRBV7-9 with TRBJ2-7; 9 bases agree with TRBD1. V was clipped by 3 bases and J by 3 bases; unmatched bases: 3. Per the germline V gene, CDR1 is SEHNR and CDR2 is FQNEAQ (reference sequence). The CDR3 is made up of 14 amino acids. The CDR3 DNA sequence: TGTGCCAGCAGCTTCCGGGGACAGGGCTACGAGCAGTACTTC. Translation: CASSFRGQGYEQYF.